A selection of T cell receptor beta chains follows, all from one sample in a study of blood T cell repertoires in COVID-19. TCRdb's copy holds only in-frame clones and misses some; the assay was immunoSEQ multiplex PCR. The sample shows more than 95,000 clones, 70% to 90% of them seen only once. Sequenced: peripheral blood. Every receptor here comes from a man in his fifties in a cohort sampled during active COVID-19. CDR3s include the opening cysteine and the closing phenylalanine or tryptophan. D genes are given only for firm matches. A row's size may be missing; if present it is once, few, many or a size class.

v_gene	j_gene	abundance	d_gene	CDR3nt	CDR3aa
TRBV20-1	TRBJ2-3	few	TRBD2	TGCAGTGCTAGTGGCGGGGGGGGCACAGATACGCAGTATTTT	CSASGGGGTDTQYF
TRBV5-1	TRBJ1-1	-	-	TGCGCCAGCAGCTCGACGGGGAACACTGAAGCTTTCTTT	CASSSTGNTEAFF
TRBV7-8	TRBJ1-6	-	-	TGTGCCAGCAGCTCATCGGGTATTATTGGCAATTCACCCCTCCACTTT	CASSSSGIIGNSPLHF
TRBV9	TRBJ2-7	-	TRBD2	TGTGCCAGCAGCGTAGCCCCGGGAGGGCAGGCCTACGAGCAGTACTTC	CASSVAPGGQAYEQYF
TRBV6-4	TRBJ1-1	-	TRBD1	TGTGCCAGCAGTAGGATGGGACAGGGGGGAGAGGCTGAAGCTTTCTTT	CASSRMGQGGEAEAFF
TRBV2	TRBJ2-1	-	TRBD2	TGTGCCAGCAGACCCCTAGTAGCGGGGGCCTCCAATGAGCAGTTCTTC	CASRPLVAGASNEQFF
TRBV5-4	TRBJ1-3	-	TRBD1	TGTGCCAGCAGCTATAACAGGGGGAGCGGAAACACCATATATTTT	CASSYNRGSGNTIYF
TRBV9	TRBJ2-2	few	TRBD1	TGTGCCAGCAGCGTAGGAGGGGGCGCGAACACCGGGGAGCTGTTTTTT	CASSVGGGANTGELFF
TRBV7-6	TRBJ1-5	few	-	TGTGCCAGCAGCCTAGGGGTGAGCGGCGATCAGCCCCAGCATTTT	CASSLGVSGDQPQHF
TRBV5-4	TRBJ2-7	-	-	TGTGCCAGCAGCCCGAACCGAGGACAGTCCTACGAGCAGTACTTC	CASSPNRGQSYEQYF
TRBV5-6	TRBJ2-2	-	TRBD2	TGTGCCAGCAGCTTGGGACTAGCGGGGACCGGGGAGCTGTTTTTT	CASSLGLAGTGELFF
TRBV19	TRBJ1-2	-	TRBD1	TGTGCCAGTAGGGGGACAGAGTTTGACTATGGCTACACCTTC	CASRGTEFDYGYTF
TRBV28	TRBJ1-1	-	TRBD1	TGTGCCAGCAGTTTATTGGGACAGTCTGAAGCTTTCTTT	CASSLLGQSEAFF
TRBV7-2	TRBJ2-7	-	-	TGTGCCAGCAGCCCCCTATACGAGCAGTACTTC	CASSPLYEQYF
TRBV19	TRBJ1-1	once	-	TGTGCCAGTAAGGCGGGGCCCAAAACTGAAGCTTTCTTT	CASKAGPKTEAFF
TRBV27	TRBJ2-1	-	TRBD2	TGTGCCAGTAGGGCGGGGGGGCCTAGGAATGAGCAGTTCTTC	CASRAGGPRNEQFF
TRBV7-8	TRBJ1-1	-	TRBD1	TGTGCCAGCAGCCTAATTGGGGGACAGGGGCGCGCTGAAGCTTTCTTT	CASSLIGGQGRAEAFF
TRBV19	TRBJ1-5	-	-	TGTGCCAGTAAACCCCACACAGAAGAATACAGTCAGCCCCAGCATTTT	CASKPHTEEYSQPQHF
TRBV11-2	TRBJ2-3	-	-	TGTGCCAGCAGCTTAGGTCAAGATACGCAGTATTTT	CASSLGQDTQYF
TRBV5-1	TRBJ1-1	once	TRBD1	TGCGCCAGCCGATCTACAGGGGGTCCCATGAACACTGAAGCTTTCTTT	CASRSTGGPMNTEAFF
TRBV4-3	TRBJ2-3	-	-	TGCGCCAGCAGCCACGTACTAGATTTCACAGATACGCAGTATTTT	CASSHVLDFTDTQYF
TRBV5-4	TRBJ2-3	-	-	TGTGCCAGCACCGTAGGCACAGATACGCAGTATTTT	CASTVGTDTQYF
TRBV2	TRBJ1-3	few	-	TGTGCCAGCAGGCTCCGGGACTCATTTTACCTCTCTGGAAACACCATATATTTT	CASRLRDSFYLSGNTIYF
TRBV11-1	TRBJ1-1	-	TRBD1	TGTGCCAGCAGCTTATCGAACAGGGGAAACACTGAAGCTTTCTTT	CASSLSNRGNTEAFF
TRBV5-4	TRBJ2-5	-	-	TGTGCCACCGGCTCAGGTGGCGACAACCGGGAGACCCAGTACTTC	CATGSGGDNRETQYF
TRBV5-4	TRBJ2-5	-	-	TGTGCCAGCAGCCGGGCTCCCGGGGTGGGAGAGACCCAGTACTTC	CASSRAPGVGETQYF
TRBV5-1	TRBJ2-5	-	TRBD2	TGCGCCAGCAGCCCGGAATCCCTAGCGGGGGGGTACCAAGAGACCCAGTACTTC	CASSPESLAGGYQETQYF
TRBV21-1	TRBJ1-4	-	-	TGTGCCAGCAGCGAGGGGGCGCCTAATGAAAAACTGTTTTTT	CASSEGAPNEKLFF
TRBV5-1	TRBJ1-3	once	-	TGCGCCAGCAGCTCCACAGTGAGCTCTGGAAACACCATATATTTT	CASSSTVSSGNTIYF
TRBV3-1/TRBV3-2	TRBJ2-3	-	TRBD2	TGTGCCAGCAGCACGACTAGCGGGGGGGGCACAGATACGCAGTATTTT	CASSTTSGGGTDTQYF
TRBV20-1	TRBJ1-5	-	-	TGCAGTGCTAGTAAACGGCACGGGTTTGGAGGCAATCAGCCCCAGCATTTT	CSASKRHGFGGNQPQHF
TRBV12-3/TRBV12-4	TRBJ1-1	-	-	TGTGCCAGCAGCCGCAGGGGCGGCGGGGCTTTCTTT	CASSRRGGGAFF
TRBV5-1	TRBJ1-1	-	-	TGCGCCAGCAGCTTGCAGCCGGGAGCCACTGAAGCTTTCTTT	CASSLQPGATEAFF
TRBV5-6	TRBJ1-1	-	-	TGTGCCAGCAGCTTGGACAGGCCTGGTGAAGCTTTCTTT	CASSLDRPGEAFF
TRBV28	TRBJ2-5	-	TRBD2	TGTGCCAGCAGGGCTAGCGGGGGACCCCGCCAGTACTTC	CASRASGGPRQYF
TRBV7-2	TRBJ2-7	-	-	TGTGCCAGCAGCCAGTCGCCCGCCGTCGGGGAGGACGAGCAGTACTTC	CASSQSPAVGEDEQYF
TRBV4-1	TRBJ2-3	-	-	TGCGCCAGCAGCGCCCAACAGGTCTTGAACACAGATACGCAGTATTTT	CASSAQQVLNTDTQYF